These T cell receptor beta chains were read from a single sample in a study of metastatic and nonmetastatic thyroid tumors. TCRdb reprocessed the PCR reads via MiXCR. The sample has 30,000 to 45,000 clones, around 20% seen once. Material: blood. All receptors derive from a female donor with papillary thyroid cancer or a benign thyroid nodule (not recorded which). Some clones in this sample may be carry-over from other donors' samples. Each CDR3 is given with its conserved first and last residue. A D gene is named only where the DNA matches it firmly. Rows may omit the clone size; those that give it use once, few, many or a size class.

CDR3nt | CDR3aa | d_gene | abundance | j_gene | v_gene
TGTGCCAGCAGTTCATTTAGTGGGAGGGAGACCCAGTACTTC | CASSSFSGRETQYF | - | - | TRBJ2-5 | TRBV12-3/TRBV12-4
TGTGCCAGCAGCTTGACAGCGCGTCCAAGTGTGGGCAACACCTTC | CASSLTARPSVGNTF | - | - | TRBJ1-2 | TRBV7-9
TGTGCCAGTAGTTCGCAGGGCGGTTCACCCCTCCACTTT | CASSSQGGSPLHF | - | many | TRBJ1-6 | TRBV19
TGCAGTGCTAGTGGCGGGGTCTCCTACAATGAGCAGTTCTTC | CSASGGVSYNEQFF | - | many | TRBJ2-1 | TRBV20-1
TGCAGTTCTCCGAGGGGCAGGGGAGGCGATGGCTACACCTTC | CSSPRGRGGDGYTF | - | - | TRBJ1-2 | TRBV20-1
TGTGCCAGCAGCTCCGGGACAGATTTTTACAATGAGCAGTTCTTC | CASSSGTDFYNEQFF | TRBD1 | - | TRBJ2-1 | TRBV11-2
TGTGCCAGCAGGGGATACGGGCGCCAGCATTTT | CASRGYGRQHF | - | many | TRBJ1-5 | TRBV28
TGTGCCTGGAGTGTACGAGCGGGAGGCGGCAAAAACATTCAGTACTTC | CAWSVRAGGGKNIQYF | TRBD2 | - | TRBJ2-4 | TRBV30
TGTGCCAGTATTTACCTCAGGGGTAAAAACACTGAAGCTTTCTTT | CASIYLRGKNTEAFF | - | few | TRBJ1-1 | TRBV6-2/TRBV6-3
TGTGCCAGCAGTTCTCAGGGACATGGAAACACCATATATTTT | CASSSQGHGNTIYF | - | - | TRBJ1-3 | TRBV28
TGTGCCAGCAGGCGCCGACAAGACTATGGCTACACCTTC | CASRRRQDYGYTF | - | many | TRBJ1-2 | TRBV12-3/TRBV12-4
TGTGCCAGCAGCCAAGAAATGGGACAGGGTCTTGGAAACGCCATATATTTT | CASSQEMGQGLGNAIYF | TRBD1 | - | TRBJ1-3 | TRBV4-2
TGTGCCAGCAGTCGCCCGGTACAGGTTTTTCTGTTCGGCTACACCTTC | CASSRPVQVFLFGYTF | - | - | TRBJ1-2 | TRBV6-4
TGTGCCAGTGGAGACAGTTCCAGGGGCTGGACCGGGGAGCTGTTTTTT | CASGDSSRGWTGELFF | - | - | TRBJ2-2 | TRBV19
TGCAGTGTGGAGGGGCTAGCCAAAAACATTCAGTACTTC | CSVEGLAKNIQYF | - | many | TRBJ2-4 | TRBV20-1
TGTGCCAGCAGCATAACTAAGGGACAGGGTTACGAGCAGTACTTC | CASSITKGQGYEQYF | TRBD1 | many | TRBJ2-7 | TRBV11-2
TGCGCCAGCAGTTTTGGTACAGGGGGCGGACTGAACACTGAATCTTTCTTT | CASSFGTGGGLNTESFF | TRBD1 | - | TRBJ1-1 | TRBV5-1
TGTGCCAGTAGTATACGACAGTCCAACCTATATAGCAATCAGCCCCAGCATTTT | CASSIRQSNLYSNQPQHF | - | - | TRBJ1-5 | TRBV19
TGCGCCAGCAGCCGGGCGTGGGACTCAACAGATACGCAGTATTTT | CASSRAWDSTDTQYF | - | many | TRBJ2-3 | TRBV5-1
TGTGCCAGCATTTCAAAGACAGGGGACAATGATCAGTTCTTC | CASISKTGDNDQFF | TRBD1 | - | TRBJ2-1 | TRBV12-3/TRBV12-4
TGTGCCAGCAGCTTGGCCACCAGGACAGGGGTAGGGGGCTACACCTTC | CASSLATRTGVGGYTF | TRBD1 | few | TRBJ1-2 | TRBV5-6
TGTGCCACCAGTGACCGCCAGGGATCTAACTATGGCTACACCTTC | CATSDRQGSNYGYTF | - | many | TRBJ1-2 | TRBV24-1
TGCAGTGCCTTAGAAGGGCCCTCTGGGGCCCAGCATTTT | CSALEGPSGAQHF | - | many | TRBJ1-5 | TRBV20-1
TGTGCCAGTAGTATAGTCCCCGGGGCTGAGCAGTTCTTC | CASSIVPGAEQFF | - | few | TRBJ2-1 | TRBV19
TGCGCCAGCAGCCACAAAACCGGGACTAGCGGGAGTGTGCAGTTCTTC | CASSHKTGTSGSVQFF | TRBD2 | many | TRBJ2-1 | TRBV4-1
TGCGCCACGGGTTCGGTTGGGGGGAGCGGTAATACGCAGTATTTT | CATGSVGGSGNTQYF | - | - | TRBJ2-3 | TRBV4-1
TGTGCCACCAGCCCCCCTGGAGGGATCTCTGGAAACACCATATATTTT | CATSPPGGISGNTIYF | - | many | TRBJ1-3 | TRBV15
TGTGCCAGCAGCGTAGGGTTCGGAAGGGCCGGGGAGCTGTTTTTT | CASSVGFGRAGELFF | - | many | TRBJ2-2 | TRBV9
TGTGCCAGCAGGGGCTACACGCGGGATGAGCAGTTCTTC | CASRGYTRDEQFF | - | many | TRBJ2-1 | TRBV28
TGTGCCAGCAGCTTGGGCAGACAAGAGACCCAGTACTTC | CASSLGRQETQYF | - | many | TRBJ2-5 | TRBV5-5
TGTGCCAGCGGTTTGGGGACTAGCTGGATCAGTTACTTC | CASGLGTSWISYF | TRBD2 | - | TRBJ2-7 | TRBV27
TGTGCCTCGCGGCCGTTTCCCAATCAGCCCCAGCATTTT | CASRPFPNQPQHF | - | few | TRBJ1-5 | TRBV28
TGTGCCAGCAAATTGGTAGGCTACGCCTTC | CASKLVGYAF | - | few | TRBJ1-2 | TRBV6-4
TGCAGTGCTCCCCCCGGCGGGAGGACGGGAAATGAGCAGTTCTTC | CSAPPGGRTGNEQFF | TRBD2 | many | TRBJ2-1 | TRBV20-1
TGTGCCAGCAGTGAATCCCCCGGGGAGGATCAGCCCCAGCATTTT | CASSESPGEDQPQHF | - | many | TRBJ1-5 | TRBV6-1
TGTGCCAGCTCACTCGGCCAGGTAGATGGCTACACCTTC | CASSLGQVDGYTF | - | - | TRBJ1-2 | TRBV18
TGTGCCAGCAGCTTCGGGACAGGGCCCTACGAGCAGTACTTC | CASSFGTGPYEQYF | TRBD1 | once | TRBJ2-7 | TRBV13
TGCAGTGCTAGTGACAATGAGCAGTTCTTC | CSASDNEQFF | - | many | TRBJ2-1 | TRBV20-1
TGTGCCAGCAGAAGACTAGCGGAGATCACAGATACGCAGTATTTT | CASRRLAEITDTQYF | TRBD2 | many | TRBJ2-3 | TRBV6-4
TGTGCCAGCAGTTACTCGACAGGGCGGAATGAGCAGTTCTTC | CASSYSTGRNEQFF | TRBD1 | many | TRBJ2-1 | TRBV6-5
TGTGCCAGCAGCCAGGGGGAGTTTGAAAAACTGTTTTTT | CASSQGEFEKLFF | - | - | TRBJ1-4 | TRBV3-1
TGTGCCAGCAGCTTCAGTACTAGGACCTACGAGCAGTACTTC | CASSFSTRTYEQYF | - | many | TRBJ2-7 | TRBV7-8
TGTGCCAGCAGTTTGACAGGGGGCGGGTTCAGTCAGCCCCAGCATTTT | CASSLTGGGFSQPQHF | TRBD1 | many | TRBJ1-5 | TRBV28
TGTGCCGGCAGTAGTAGCGGATACAATGAGCAGTTCTTC | CAGSSSGYNEQFF | - | few | TRBJ2-1 | TRBV6-1